This T cell receptor (beta chain) was profiled in a study of tumor-infiltrating lymphocytes in primary liver carcinoma. Study context: Tumors measured about 4 to 10 cm and were stage T1-T3 N0M0.

This clonotype has a count of ten or more. The antigen remains unidentified. Joint extraction of RNA and DNA used roughly 18-34 mg of bulk tissue that was unsorted. There were only treatment-naive patients, all with chronic HBV infection. Reverse transcription of about 500 ng total RNA with a constant-region primer produced TCR beta cDNA. TCR beta libraries came from three nested multiplex PCR rounds using slightly modified ARM-PCR. TRBV1-TRBV30 forward primers and a C-beta reverse primer were used in the first two PCR rounds, which each ran for 9 to 10 cycles. In TCRdb, the multiplex PCR reads were re-called with MiXCR into one record per CDR3 protein. This table has 85,000 to 100,000 distinct CDR3 sequences, about 73% appearing once. CDR3 length: 15 amino acids. V lost 10 bases and J lost 5; bases outside the gene matches: 11. Germline assignment: CDR1 MNHNS and CDR2 SASEGT. Overall study results and limits: Tumor-adjacent and tumor-blood pairs displayed less overlap than did pairs of tumor regions.

Sample: tumor-adjacent normal liver tissue. The TCR was taken from a man between 40 and 49 years old with primary liver carcinoma and hepatitis B virus infection. V gene TRBV6-1 combines with J gene TRBJ1-6; TRBD1 matches 7 bases. CDR3 residues: CATIMPGQHNSPLHF. The CDR3 nucleotides read TGTGCCACCATCATGCCGGGACAGCATAATTCACCCCTCCACTTT.